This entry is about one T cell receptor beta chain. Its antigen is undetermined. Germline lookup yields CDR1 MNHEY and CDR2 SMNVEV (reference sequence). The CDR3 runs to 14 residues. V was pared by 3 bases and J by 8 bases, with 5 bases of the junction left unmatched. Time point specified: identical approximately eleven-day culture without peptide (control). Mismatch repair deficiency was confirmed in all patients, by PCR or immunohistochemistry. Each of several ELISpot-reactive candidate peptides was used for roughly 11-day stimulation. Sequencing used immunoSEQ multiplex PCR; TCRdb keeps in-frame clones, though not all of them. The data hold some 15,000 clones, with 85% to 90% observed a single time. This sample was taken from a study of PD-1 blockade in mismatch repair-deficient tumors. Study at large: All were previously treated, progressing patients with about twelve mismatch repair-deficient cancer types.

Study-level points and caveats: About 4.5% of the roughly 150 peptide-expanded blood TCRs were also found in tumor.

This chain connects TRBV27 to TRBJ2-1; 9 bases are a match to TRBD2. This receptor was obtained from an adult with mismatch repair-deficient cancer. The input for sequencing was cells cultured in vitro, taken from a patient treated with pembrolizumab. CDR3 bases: TGTGCCAGCAGTTTGCTAGCGGGAACCCATGAGCAGTTCTTC. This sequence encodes CASSLLAGTHEQFF.